The present T cell receptor beta chain was sequenced within a study of post-analysis software for immune sequencing data. Study-level results: Diversity measured as normalized Chao1 was significantly lower in multiple sclerosis patients than in controls. Elevated frequency relative to controls characterized roughly five TRBV segments in patients, TRBV5-6, TRBV5-1 and TRBV20-1 among them.

On this clonotype: The antigen is not known.

Unique molecular identifiers had been added to the TCR beta cDNA libraries. TCRdb reprocessed the PCR reads with MiXCR, giving one entry per CDR3 protein. In the table there are around 440,000 distinct CDR3 sequences, 45% of which are singletons. This CDR3 is 13 amino acids long. With 3 bases removed from V and 3 bases from J, the gap between germline ends came to 12 bases. Germline CDR1 and CDR2: DFQATT and SNEGSKA (reference sequence). The specimen was blood. The receptor comes from a girl between 5 and 17 years old with multiple sclerosis. This chain links TRBV20-1 with TRBJ2-7; D gene uncertain. The CDR3 region is CSARAFSGYEQYF. The CDR3 nucleotides are TGCAGTGCTAGGGCCTTCTCGGGCTACGAGCAGTACTTC.